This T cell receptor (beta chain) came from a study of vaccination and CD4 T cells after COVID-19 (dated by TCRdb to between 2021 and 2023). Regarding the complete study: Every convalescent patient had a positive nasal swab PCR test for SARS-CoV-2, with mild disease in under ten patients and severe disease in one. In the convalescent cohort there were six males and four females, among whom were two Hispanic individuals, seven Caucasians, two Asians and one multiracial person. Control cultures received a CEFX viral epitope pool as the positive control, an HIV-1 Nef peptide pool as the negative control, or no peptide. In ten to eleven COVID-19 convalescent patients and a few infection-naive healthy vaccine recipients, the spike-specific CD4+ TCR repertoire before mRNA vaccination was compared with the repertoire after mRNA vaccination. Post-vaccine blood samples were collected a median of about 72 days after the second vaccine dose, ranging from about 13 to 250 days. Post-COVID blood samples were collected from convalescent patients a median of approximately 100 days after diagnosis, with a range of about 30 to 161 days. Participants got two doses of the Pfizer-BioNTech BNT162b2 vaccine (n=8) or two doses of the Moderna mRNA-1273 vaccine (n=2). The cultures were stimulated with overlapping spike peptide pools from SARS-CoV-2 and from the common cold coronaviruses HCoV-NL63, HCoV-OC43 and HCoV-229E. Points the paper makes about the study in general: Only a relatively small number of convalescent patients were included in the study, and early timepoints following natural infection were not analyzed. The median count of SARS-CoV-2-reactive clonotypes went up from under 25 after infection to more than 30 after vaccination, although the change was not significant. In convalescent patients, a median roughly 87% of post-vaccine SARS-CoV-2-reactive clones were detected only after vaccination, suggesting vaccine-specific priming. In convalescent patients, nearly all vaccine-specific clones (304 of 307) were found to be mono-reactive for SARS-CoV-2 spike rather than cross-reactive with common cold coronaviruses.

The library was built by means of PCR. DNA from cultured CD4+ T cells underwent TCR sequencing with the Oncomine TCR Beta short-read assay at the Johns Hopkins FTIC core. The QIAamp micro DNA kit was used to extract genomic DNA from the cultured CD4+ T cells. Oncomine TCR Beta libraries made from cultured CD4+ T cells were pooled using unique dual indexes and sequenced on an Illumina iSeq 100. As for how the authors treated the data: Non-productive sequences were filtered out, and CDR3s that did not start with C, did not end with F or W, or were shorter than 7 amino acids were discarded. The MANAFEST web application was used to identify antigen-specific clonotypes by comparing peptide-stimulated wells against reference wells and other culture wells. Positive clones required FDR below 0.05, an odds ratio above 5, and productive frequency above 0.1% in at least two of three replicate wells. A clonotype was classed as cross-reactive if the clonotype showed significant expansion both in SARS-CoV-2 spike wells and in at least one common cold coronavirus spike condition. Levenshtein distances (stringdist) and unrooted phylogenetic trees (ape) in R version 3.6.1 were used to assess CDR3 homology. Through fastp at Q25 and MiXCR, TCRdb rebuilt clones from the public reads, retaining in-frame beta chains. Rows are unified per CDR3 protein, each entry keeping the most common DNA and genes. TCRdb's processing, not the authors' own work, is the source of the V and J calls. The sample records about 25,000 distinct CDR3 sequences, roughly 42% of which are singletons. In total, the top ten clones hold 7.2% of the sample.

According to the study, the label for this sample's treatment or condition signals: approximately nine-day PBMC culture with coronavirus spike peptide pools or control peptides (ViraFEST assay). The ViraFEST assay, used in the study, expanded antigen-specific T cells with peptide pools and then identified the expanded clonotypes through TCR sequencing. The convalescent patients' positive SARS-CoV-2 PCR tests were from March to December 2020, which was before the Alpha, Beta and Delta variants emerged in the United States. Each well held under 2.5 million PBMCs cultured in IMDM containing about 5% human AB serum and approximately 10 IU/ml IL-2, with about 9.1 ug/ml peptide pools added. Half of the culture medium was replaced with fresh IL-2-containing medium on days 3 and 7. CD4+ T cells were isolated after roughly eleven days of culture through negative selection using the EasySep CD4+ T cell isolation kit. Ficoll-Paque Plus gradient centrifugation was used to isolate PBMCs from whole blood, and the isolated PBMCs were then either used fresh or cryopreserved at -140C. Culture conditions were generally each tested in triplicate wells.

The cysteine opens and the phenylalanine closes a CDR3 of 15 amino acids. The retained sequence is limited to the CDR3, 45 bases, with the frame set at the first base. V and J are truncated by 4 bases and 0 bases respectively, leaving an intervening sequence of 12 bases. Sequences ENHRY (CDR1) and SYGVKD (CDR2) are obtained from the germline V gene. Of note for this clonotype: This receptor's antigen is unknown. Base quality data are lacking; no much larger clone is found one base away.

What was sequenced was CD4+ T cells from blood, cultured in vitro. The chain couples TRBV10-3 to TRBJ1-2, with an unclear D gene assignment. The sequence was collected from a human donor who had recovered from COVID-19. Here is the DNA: TGTGCCATCAGTGCAACAGAGTTAGCTAACTATGGCTACACCTTC. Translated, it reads CAISATELANYGYTF.